This T cell receptor (beta chain) derives from a study of OX40 agonist ivuxolimab in advanced cancers. The study in broad terms: Ivuxolimab was an agonistic, fully human IgG2 monoclonal antibody directed against OX40 (CD134), a costimulatory receptor. Intravenous ivuxolimab was administered to patients every 2 weeks at six dose levels: 0.01, 0.1, 0.3, 1.5, 3 and 10 mg/kg. Among the roughly 52 dose-escalation patients, 19 had hepatocellular carcinoma, approximately 15 melanoma, 9 renal cell carcinoma and 9 head and neck cancer. A male proportion of nearly 85% and a mean age of 60 years, ranging from roughly 23 to 80, were recorded for the dose-escalation cohort. Patients were allowed to have had prior anti-PD-1, anti-PD-L1 or anti-CTLA-4 therapy, and more than 35% of the dose-escalation patients had been treated with checkpoint inhibitors. Partial responses occurred in three dose-escalation patients: two with cutaneous melanoma and one with hepatocellular carcinoma. The point of sequencing TCRbeta in the periphery was to test whether ivuxolimab changed TCR sequence diversity and drove clonal T-cell expansion. The paper describes the monotherapy dose-escalation part (N of about 52 patients) of the phase I trial of ivuxolimab.

To sequence the TCRbeta CDR3 region, genomic DNA was isolated from the sorted cells. The immunoSEQ Assay was used for sequencing of TCRbeta CDR3 regions. Sourced from immuneACCESS, this table was stored by TCRdb with only in-frame sequences that have V and J called. A share of the clones is absent; for the studies checked, an unresolved V gene accounts for under half, and the remainder has no known explanation. The sample data list tens of thousands of clones, and over 75% of these were observed just once. The leading ten clones occupy approximately 0.26% of the sample. A remark on this clone: The specificity of this receptor is unknown. Per-base quality was not reported, and no clone a single base away is much larger than it.

The trial excluded patients who had a history of autoimmune disease or were on systemic immunosuppression. Peripheral blood for TCR sequencing was collected from all dose cohorts at baseline, on cycle 4 day 1, and on cycle 7 day 1. The samples were taken from a phase I, first-in-human, multicenter, open-label dose-escalation trial of ivuxolimab. The trial enrolled adults with locally advanced or metastatic head and neck squamous cell, hepatocellular, melanoma or renal cell carcinoma. Before TCR sequencing, CD4+ and CD8+ T cells were separately sorted from peripheral blood. Beyond this particular receptor, the publication reports: After ivuxolimab, CD8+ T cells had more expanded clones than CD4+ T cells on average. Clonal expansion of both CD4+ and CD8+ blood T cells was observed from baseline to week 6 at doses 0.1 to 3.0 mg/kg. Low levels of normalized T-cell clonal expansion were also shown by some nonresponding patients. In the 0.1-3.0 mg/kg groups, partial responders had among the lowest normalized peripheral clonal expansion, particularly in CD8+ T cells. Which antigens the clonally expanded peripheral T cells were specific for was not determined.

CDR1 and CDR2 are read off the germline V gene (reference sequence) as LNHDA and SQIVND. V loses 3 bases, J loses 2 bases, and the germline ends lie 11 bases apart. Spanning cysteine to phenylalanine, the CDR3 consists of 15 amino acids. The read is trimmed to its CDR3 DNA, 45 bases read in frame from base 1. The TCR originated in an adult with an advanced solid tumor such as melanoma, head and neck, liver or kidney cancer. Sequenced material: CD4+ or CD8+ T cells sorted from blood, taken in a trial of the OX40 agonist ivuxolimab. Recombination linked TRBV19 to TRBJ2-4; perhaps TRBD1 is the D gene, with 5 bases matching. The CDR3 corresponds to CASSILVGPKNIQYF. The nucleotide sequence is given as TGTGCCAGTAGTATTTTAGTGGGGCCCAAAAACATTCAGTACTTC.